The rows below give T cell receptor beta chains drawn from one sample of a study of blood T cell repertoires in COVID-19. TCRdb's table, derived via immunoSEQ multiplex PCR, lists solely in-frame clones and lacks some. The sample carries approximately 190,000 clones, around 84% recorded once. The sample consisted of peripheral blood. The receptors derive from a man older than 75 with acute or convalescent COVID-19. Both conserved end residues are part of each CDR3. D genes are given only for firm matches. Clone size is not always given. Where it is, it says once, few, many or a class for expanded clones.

cdr3_nt: TGTGCCAGCAGCTTTCGGGGGTCCGAGGGCACAGATACGCAGTATTTT; cdr3_aa: CASSFRGSEGTDTQYF; clone_size: -; v_call: TRBV7-9; j_call: TRBJ2-3; d_call: -
cdr3_nt: TGTGCCAGCAGTGTGGTCCCCCGGGGGGTTGGGGAGACCCAGTACTTC; cdr3_aa: CASSVVPRGVGETQYF; clone_size: -; v_call: TRBV25-1; j_call: TRBJ2-5; d_call: TRBD2
cdr3_nt: TGTGCCACCGCGAATACGAATGAGCAGTTCTTC; cdr3_aa: CATANTNEQFF; clone_size: -; v_call: TRBV24-1; j_call: TRBJ2-1; d_call: -
cdr3_nt: TGTGCCAGCAGCCACCGGACAGGCATGGGCACTGAAGCTTTCTTT; cdr3_aa: CASSHRTGMGTEAFF; clone_size: -; v_call: TRBV14; j_call: TRBJ1-1; d_call: TRBD1
cdr3_nt: TGTGCCAGCAGCAAAGATATTACTAGCGTGCTTAATTTTACGCAGTATTTT; cdr3_aa: CASSKDITSVLNFTQYF; clone_size: -; v_call: TRBV3-1/TRBV3-2; j_call: TRBJ2-3; d_call: TRBD2
cdr3_nt: TGTGCCAGCAGCTTAGGGGAGTTGAGCGTCCTGACTTTC; cdr3_aa: CASSLGELSVLTF; clone_size: -; v_call: TRBV7-2; j_call: TRBJ2-6; d_call: -
cdr3_nt: TGTGCCACCACGACAGGGACGGGCCAGCCCCAGCATTTT; cdr3_aa: CATTTGTGQPQHF; clone_size: -; v_call: TRBV2; j_call: TRBJ1-5; d_call: TRBD1
cdr3_nt: TGTGCCAGCAGTTTAAATGCAGGCTTGAACACTGAAGCTTTCTTT; cdr3_aa: CASSLNAGLNTEAFF; clone_size: -; v_call: TRBV27; j_call: TRBJ1-1; d_call: -
cdr3_nt: TGTGCCAGCAGGCGACAGGGAGCGAACACTGAAGCTTTCTTT; cdr3_aa: CASRRQGANTEAFF; clone_size: few; v_call: TRBV14; j_call: TRBJ1-1; d_call: TRBD1
cdr3_nt: TGTGCCAGCAGTTACTCGAGGGTCGGGGAGCTGTTTTTT; cdr3_aa: CASSYSRVGELFF; clone_size: -; v_call: TRBV6-5; j_call: TRBJ2-2; d_call: -
cdr3_nt: TGCAGTGGGGGGGACGGCTATGGCTACACCTTC; cdr3_aa: CSGGDGYGYTF; clone_size: -; v_call: TRBV20-1; j_call: TRBJ1-2; d_call: -
cdr3_nt: TGTGCCAGCAGTCCTGTCTCGGGACAGAATGAAGCTTTCTTT; cdr3_aa: CASSPVSGQNEAFF; clone_size: -; v_call: TRBV5-4; j_call: TRBJ1-1; d_call: TRBD1
cdr3_nt: TGTGCCAGCAGTACCACAGGTTTTTGGACGACAGATACGCAGTATTTT; cdr3_aa: CASSTTGFWTTDTQYF; clone_size: -; v_call: TRBV28; j_call: TRBJ2-3; d_call: -
cdr3_nt: TGTGCCAGCAGCCTCCATGACAGAGTCTATGGCTACACCTTC; cdr3_aa: CASSLHDRVYGYTF; clone_size: -; v_call: TRBV7-9; j_call: TRBJ1-2; d_call: -
cdr3_nt: TGTGCCAGCTCACCATTTTCACAGGGGGACGAGCAGTACTTC; cdr3_aa: CASSPFSQGDEQYF; clone_size: -; v_call: TRBV18; j_call: TRBJ2-7; d_call: TRBD1
cdr3_nt: TGTGCCAGCAGCAAACAGGGCATGAACACTGAAGCTTTCTTT; cdr3_aa: CASSKQGMNTEAFF; clone_size: few; v_call: TRBV6-5; j_call: TRBJ1-1; d_call: -
cdr3_nt: TGTGCCAGCAGTTTGGCCGGAGGGGGCTTTGGAAACACCATATATTTT; cdr3_aa: CASSLAGGGFGNTIYF; clone_size: once; v_call: TRBV27; j_call: TRBJ1-3; d_call: TRBD1
cdr3_nt: TGTGCCAGCACCCGACGGGGACTAGCGGGAAGGAGCTCCTACAATGAGCAGTTCTTC; cdr3_aa: CASTRRGLAGRSSYNEQFF; clone_size: -; v_call: TRBV5-8; j_call: TRBJ2-1; d_call: TRBD2
cdr3_nt: TGTGCCAGCAGTAAAGGCGGGACTAGGGGTACAGATACGCAGTATTTT; cdr3_aa: CASSKGGTRGTDTQYF; clone_size: -; v_call: TRBV27; j_call: TRBJ2-3; d_call: TRBD2
cdr3_nt: TGTGCCAGTAGTATGTCGGCCACGACTTGGCAGTTCTTC; cdr3_aa: CASSMSATTWQFF; clone_size: -; v_call: TRBV19; j_call: TRBJ2-1; d_call: -
cdr3_nt: TGTGCCAGCAGGGTCAACCGGGACAGCTACAATGAGCAGTTCTTC; cdr3_aa: CASRVNRDSYNEQFF; clone_size: -; v_call: TRBV11-1; j_call: TRBJ2-1; d_call: TRBD1
cdr3_nt: TGTGCCAGCAGCTTAGTAGCGGGGTCCTACGAGCAGTACTTC; cdr3_aa: CASSLVAGSYEQYF; clone_size: -; v_call: TRBV7-8; j_call: TRBJ2-7; d_call: TRBD2
cdr3_nt: TGTGCCAGCAGAGAACTAGCGGGAGTTGAAACCGGGGAGCTGTTTTTT; cdr3_aa: CASRELAGVETGELFF; clone_size: -; v_call: TRBV6-1; j_call: TRBJ2-2; d_call: TRBD2
cdr3_nt: TGTGCCAGCAGCCTTAGGCGGGGTGAAAAACTGTTTTTT; cdr3_aa: CASSLRRGEKLFF; clone_size: -; v_call: TRBV6-5; j_call: TRBJ1-4; d_call: -
cdr3_nt: TGTGCCAGCTCACCAGCGCCGGCGGGAGGGGCCGGGGAGCTGTTTTTT; cdr3_aa: CASSPAPAGGAGELFF; clone_size: -; v_call: TRBV18; j_call: TRBJ2-2; d_call: TRBD2
cdr3_nt: TGTGCCAGTAGGCGCACCGGGACAGGAGTCCAAGAGACCCAGTACTTC; cdr3_aa: CASRRTGTGVQETQYF; clone_size: -; v_call: TRBV19; j_call: TRBJ2-5; d_call: TRBD1
cdr3_nt: TGTGCCAGCAGCGTACTAGCGGGCTCTAGCACAGATACGCAGTATTTT; cdr3_aa: CASSVLAGSSTDTQYF; clone_size: few; v_call: TRBV9; j_call: TRBJ2-3; d_call: TRBD2
cdr3_nt: TGTGCCAGCGCCCAGGGGGCGACGGAAGGCTACACCTTC; cdr3_aa: CASAQGATEGYTF; clone_size: once; v_call: TRBV19; j_call: TRBJ1-2; d_call: TRBD1
cdr3_nt: TGTGCCAGCAGCCCGAGGACAGTTTATAATTCACCCCTCCACTTT; cdr3_aa: CASSPRTVYNSPLHF; clone_size: -; v_call: TRBV6-5; j_call: TRBJ1-6; d_call: -
cdr3_nt: TGTGCCAGCACCTTAACTCGAAACTCCTACAATGAGCAGTTCTTC; cdr3_aa: CASTLTRNSYNEQFF; clone_size: -; v_call: TRBV27; j_call: TRBJ2-1; d_call: -
cdr3_nt: TGTGCCACCAGTATGTCACAGAGCACTGAAGCTTTCTTT; cdr3_aa: CATSMSQSTEAFF; clone_size: -; v_call: TRBV24-1; j_call: TRBJ1-1; d_call: -
cdr3_nt: TGTGCCAGCAGCCCGACTAGCGGGATATGGAATGAGCAGTTCTTC; cdr3_aa: CASSPTSGIWNEQFF; clone_size: -; v_call: TRBV27; j_call: TRBJ2-1; d_call: TRBD2
cdr3_nt: TGTGCCAGCAGTTACACGGACAGGGGGAAGAGGGAGACCCAGTACTTC; cdr3_aa: CASSYTDRGKRETQYF; clone_size: -; v_call: TRBV6-2/TRBV6-3; j_call: TRBJ2-5; d_call: TRBD1
cdr3_nt: TGTGCCAGCTCACCGAGACAGGTAACAAACACTGAAGCTTTCTTT; cdr3_aa: CASSPRQVTNTEAFF; clone_size: -; v_call: TRBV18; j_call: TRBJ1-1; d_call: -
cdr3_nt: TGTGCCAGCACCACGCTAGGACAGGGGGGGAGCCTCTACGAGCAGTACTTC; cdr3_aa: CASTTLGQGGSLYEQYF; clone_size: once; v_call: TRBV28; j_call: TRBJ2-7; d_call: TRBD1
cdr3_nt: TGTGCCAGCAGTGACAGGGGACGCACAATGGTAAACTATGGCTACACCTTC; cdr3_aa: CASSDRGRTMVNYGYTF; clone_size: -; v_call: TRBV7-2; j_call: TRBJ1-2; d_call: TRBD1
cdr3_nt: TGTGCCAGCTCACTGATTGGCACCCAAAGATCGGACAGGGTAAAAGCTTTCTTT; cdr3_aa: CASSLIGTQRSDRVKAFF; clone_size: -; v_call: TRBV18; j_call: TRBJ1-1; d_call: TRBD1
cdr3_nt: TGTGCCAGTAGTATAGGGGCAGGGGTCGAGTATCAGCCCCAGCATTTT; cdr3_aa: CASSIGAGVEYQPQHF; clone_size: -; v_call: TRBV19; j_call: TRBJ1-5; d_call: -
cdr3_nt: TGTGCCAGCAGCTTCAGACAGGGGGCCGAGACCCAGTACTTC; cdr3_aa: CASSFRQGAETQYF; clone_size: -; v_call: TRBV7-2; j_call: TRBJ2-5; d_call: TRBD1
cdr3_nt: TGTGCCAGCAGCCGGGACTTCTCCCAAAAGAATGAGCAGTTCTTC; cdr3_aa: CASSRDFSQKNEQFF; clone_size: -; v_call: TRBV11-2; j_call: TRBJ2-1; d_call: -
cdr3_nt: TGTGCCAGCATTCACAGGGGAACAGGCGGTGGGGCCAACGTCCTGACTTTC; cdr3_aa: CASIHRGTGGGANVLTF; clone_size: -; v_call: TRBV11-2; j_call: TRBJ2-6; d_call: TRBD1
cdr3_nt: TGCGCCAGCAGTGAGAGCCGGGGGTCAGAGACCCAGTACTTC; cdr3_aa: CASSESRGSETQYF; clone_size: -; v_call: TRBV10-1; j_call: TRBJ2-5; d_call: -
cdr3_nt: TGTGCCAGCAGTCGAACAGGGACAGATACGCAGTATTTT; cdr3_aa: CASSRTGTDTQYF; clone_size: -; v_call: TRBV7-2; j_call: TRBJ2-3; d_call: -
cdr3_nt: TGTGCCAGCAGTCCCCGGGACAGGGGGCTTTCCGAAGCTTTCTTT; cdr3_aa: CASSPRDRGLSEAFF; clone_size: -; v_call: TRBV27; j_call: TRBJ1-1; d_call: TRBD1
cdr3_nt: TGTGCCAGCTCACCACCGATCGGGACAGGGCACAATGAGCAGTTCTTC; cdr3_aa: CASSPPIGTGHNEQFF; clone_size: -; v_call: TRBV18; j_call: TRBJ2-1; d_call: TRBD1
cdr3_nt: TGTGCCAGCCAGGGGGGACAGAGATATAGCAATCAGCCCCAGCATTTT; cdr3_aa: CASQGGQRYSNQPQHF; clone_size: -; v_call: TRBV28; j_call: TRBJ1-5; d_call: TRBD1
cdr3_nt: TGTGCCAGCAGCTTGAGTATGCTTGGGGGGGAGACCCAGTACTTC; cdr3_aa: CASSLSMLGGETQYF; clone_size: -; v_call: TRBV7-9; j_call: TRBJ2-5; d_call: -
cdr3_nt: TGTGCCAGCAGCTTAGGAGGGTCAAGCTCCTACGAGCAGTACTTC; cdr3_aa: CASSLGGSSSYEQYF; clone_size: -; v_call: TRBV7-9; j_call: TRBJ2-7; d_call: -
cdr3_nt: TGTGCCAGCAGTCCAGGCTCCGGGGGGCAGCCCCAGCATTTT; cdr3_aa: CASSPGSGGQPQHF; clone_size: -; v_call: TRBV21-1; j_call: TRBJ1-5; d_call: -
cdr3_nt: TGTGCCAGCAGCCCAGCAGGGGCAGGGAATCAGCCCCAGCATTTT; cdr3_aa: CASSPAGAGNQPQHF; clone_size: -; v_call: TRBV7-8; j_call: TRBJ1-5; d_call: -
cdr3_nt: TGTGCCAGCAGTGACCGAACCGGGAGCGGGTGGGGGGAGCTGTTTTTT; cdr3_aa: CASSDRTGSGWGELFF; clone_size: -; v_call: TRBV2; j_call: TRBJ2-2; d_call: -